This T cell receptor (beta chain) was captured by sequencing in a study of shared T cell receptors in the human thymus. This clone was observed a single time. Germline CDR1 SEHNR, CDR2 FQNEAQ (reference sequence). V shed 5 bases and J 11 bases; nucleotides not matched to a gene: 9. The CDR3 is 13 residues long. The assay was immunoSEQ multiplex PCR, and TCRdb's table has in-frame clones only and misses some. The data show more than 550,000 clones, with around 85% seen just once and 0.0095% to 0.011% held by the top ten. The sample was also linked to a second study, of human thymus T cells. That work adds: Thymic resections from corrective heart surgery supplied the tissue. Blood and thymic repertoires both appeared biased in V and J gene usage.

V is TRBV7-9 and J is TRBJ1-2; 9 nucleotides agree with TRBD1. Material for sequencing was thymocytes. The sequence came from a girl less than two years old with a congenital heart defect. The CDR3 loop is CASSPAGTGYYTF. The CDR3 DNA is TGTGCCAGCAGCCCAGCCGGGACAGGGTATTACACCTTC.